These 10 T cell receptor beta chains originate from one sample sequenced in a study of vaccination and CD4 T cells after COVID-19. At the Johns Hopkins FTIC core, DNA taken from cultured CD4+ T cells was sequenced by way of the Oncomine TCR Beta short-read assay. Each CDR3 protein gets one entry after TCRdb re-called the PCR reads with MiXCR. The sample lists about 20,000 distinct CDR3 sequences, under 30% seen once, with around 9.9% in the top ten. The sample's treatment: approximately 9-day PBMC culture with coronavirus spike peptide pools or control peptides (ViraFEST assay). No antigen is known for these receptors. The sample taken for sequencing was cultured CD4+ T cells from blood. Receptor source: a human donor with COVID-19.

V gene TRBV5-4 combines with J gene TRBJ2-7; D may be TRBD1 or TRBD2 (5 bases each). V gave up 3 bases and J gave up 9 bases, with 22 bases separating them. The CDR3 has 15 amino acids. The germline V gene has CDR1 SGHNT and CDR2 YYREEE (reference sequence). CDR3 region: CASSSRAEGPKRQYF. In DNA, the CDR3 is TGTGCCAGCAGCTCGAGGGCCGAGGGACCCAAACGGCAGTACTTC.

This clonotype appeared a few times. The chain links TRBV27 to TRBJ2-1; 9 bases align to TRBD1. The V and J ends lost 3 bases and 7 bases, in that order; junction bases with no gene match: 13. Germline CDR1 and CDR2: MNHEY and SMNVEV (reference sequence). This CDR3 contains 17 residues. CDR3 bases: TGTGCCAGCAGTTTCCTCCCCGGGACAGGGATACGGAATGAGCAGTTCTTC. It translates to CASSFLPGTGIRNEQFF.

The genes are TRBV15 and TRBJ1-1, with a tentative D call TRBD1 (5 bases). Trimming cost V 5 bases and J 5 bases, with 12 bases left between them. The CDR3 length is 13 residues. Germline CDR1 LNHNV, CDR2 YYDKDF (reference sequence). The CDR3 is CATSGRASTEAFF. Here the CDR3 DNA reads TGTGCCACCAGCGGCAGGGCGAGTACTGAAGCTTTCTTT.

The chain employs TRBV7-2 and TRBJ2-7; TRBD2 matches at 10 bases. Looked up from germline, CDR1 is SGHTA and CDR2 is FQGNSA. V was pared by 1 base and J by 2 bases, with 5 bases of the junction left unmatched. The CDR3 extends over 16 amino acids. The CDR3 bases are TGTGCCAGCAGCTTAGAAAGCGGGGGGGCTCCCTACGAGCAGTACTTC. This codes for CASSLESGGAPYEQYF.

This clonotype was seen only a few times. V gene TRBV6-5 combines with J gene TRBJ2-7; D uncertain. CDR3 size: 13 residues. The V gene's germline CDR1 is MNHEY and CDR2 SVGAGI. Trimming removed 2 bases at V and 2 bases at J, with 7 bases between. CDR3 amino acids: CASSYARTYEQYF. CDR3 DNA sequence: TGTGCCAGCAGTTACGCGAGAACCTACGAGCAGTACTTC.

This clonotype was counted a few times. The gene calls are TRBV20-1 and TRBJ2-7; D is possibly TRBD2 (5 bases). The CDR3 is 14 amino acids. V dropped 3 bases and J dropped 2 bases, with 14 bases sitting between them. Per the germline V gene, CDR1 is DFQATT and CDR2 is SNEGSKA (reference sequence). This CDR3 is CSARGTDWTYEQYF. CDR3 DNA sequence: TGCAGTGCTAGGGGCACGGACTGGACCTACGAGCAGTACTTC.

The chain recombines TRBV11-2 with TRBJ1-2, with D maybe TRBD1 (6 bases). Looked up from germline, CDR1 is SGHAT and CDR2 is FQNNGV. V was shortened by 10 bases and J by 2 bases, with 11 bases between the two germline ends. CDR3 length: 12 amino acids. CDR3 region: CATSGANYGYTF. The CDR3, as DNA: TGTGCCACCTCGGGGGCGAACTATGGCTACACCTTC.

The CDR3 sequence is CASAPLVAGYTF. CDR3 coding DNA: TGTGCCAGCGCTCCCCTCGTTGCTGGCTACACCTTC. The chain couples TRBV28 to TRBJ1-2; D is unclear. V lost 8 bases and J lost 7, with 14 bases in between. Germline CDR1 and CDR2: MDHEN and SYDVKM. The CDR3 covers 12 residues.

The rearrangement links TRBV7-2 to TRBJ1-5; D is uncertain. The V and J ends lost 5 bases and 2 bases respectively, with 13 bases between them. The CDR3 runs 15 residues. Germline CDR1 is SGHTA and CDR2 is FQGNSA. In nucleotides, the CDR3 is TGTGCCAGCAGCCTCGAAAGAAGTGGCAATCAGCCCCAGCATTTT. Its translation is CASSLERSGNQPQHF.

This clonotype has more than one count but fewer than ten. This chain connects TRBV20-1 to TRBJ2-2; TRBD1 matches at 9 bases. This CDR3 has 16 residues. Per germline, CDR1 DFQATT and CDR2 SNEGSKA (reference sequence). Losses at the gene ends were 0 bases for V and 3 bases for J; bases not matched to a gene: 5. CDR3 nucleotides: TGCAGTGCTAGAGATTTTCGACAGGGGGACACCGGGGAGCTGTTTTTT. Its protein product is CSARDFRQGDTGELFF.